The rows below give T cell receptor beta chains drawn from one sample of a study of radiation and T cells in renal cell carcinoma. The protocol was immunoSEQ multiplex PCR, while the TCRdb copy is restricted to in-frame clones and leaves out a portion. The sample lists about 130,000 clones; approximately 90% were seen once. Sequencing used blood, obtained from a patient whose treatment included radiotherapy and nephrectomy. The receptors originated from a woman in her 70s with renal cell carcinoma. Each CDR3 is given with its conserved first and last residue. The order of the fields is J gene, D gene, V gene, clone size, CDR3 protein. A D gene is named only where the DNA matches it firmly. Some rows mark clone size as missing; the rest say once, few, many or name a class of expanded clone.

>TRBJ2-1|.|TRBV7-3|.
CASSLTRNSYNEQFF
>TRBJ2-5|TRBD1|TRBV5-1|.
CASSQTGGRGETQYF
>TRBJ2-3|TRBD2|TRBV13|.
CASSLALAGGRDTQYF
>TRBJ1-2|.|TRBV7-6|.
CASSPRPGNNYGYTF
>TRBJ2-7|.|TRBV5-4|.
CASSRGSRREQYF
>TRBJ1-2|TRBD1|TRBV5-1|.
CASSWTLAGGDVGYTF
>TRBJ1-1|TRBD1|TRBV28|.
CASRIPGTAEAFF
>TRBJ2-3|TRBD2|TRBV19|.
CASSTVGLANTDTQYF
>TRBJ2-2|.|TRBV5-4|few
CASSTLSGREAGELFF
>TRBJ2-2|.|TRBV5-1|.
CASSLGDNTGELFF
>TRBJ1-5|TRBD1|TRBV4-1|.
CASSLDRGGSNQPQHF
>TRBJ1-2|.|TRBV5-6|few
CASSLAQGAGYTF
>TRBJ1-4|.|TRBV7-6|.
CASSLEGREKLFF
>TRBJ2-7|TRBD1|TRBV13|once
CASSSRTGIGEQYF
>TRBJ2-5|TRBD1|TRBV6-1|.
CASSEYRGPQETQYF
>TRBJ1-1|.|TRBV5-1|.
CASSLARGGNTEAFF
>TRBJ1-1|.|TRBV27|few
CASSLSVQGEAFF
>TRBJ2-7|.|TRBV27|once
CASSRLLGGRPYEQYF
>TRBJ2-3|.|TRBV5-1|.
CASSLELLQRDTQYF
>TRBJ1-1|.|TRBV11-3|few
CASSLDTEAFF
>TRBJ1-4|TRBD1|TRBV9|once
CASSSVGTGVEKLFF
>TRBJ1-1|.|TRBV19|.
CASSIKGQGTEAFF
>TRBJ1-2|TRBD1|TRBV5-1|.
CASSPETGDYGYTF
>TRBJ2-5|.|TRBV6-1|.
CASRGDQETQYF
>TRBJ2-5|TRBD1|TRBV19|.
CASSQQGWQETQYF